The 16 T cell receptor beta chains given below trace back to one sample, sequenced in a study of cytomegalovirus exposure and HLA in healthy donors. Amplification used 60 Vbeta primers and 13 Jbeta primers. TCRdb keeps only in-frame clones here, not all; method: immunoSEQ multiplex PCR. The sample shows roughly 86,000 clones, roughly 60% of them seen only once. Sequencing was done on a sample of PBMCs. These receptors all stem from a woman in her forties or fifties in good health and CMV-seropositive.

This clone was seen a few times. The rearrangement links TRBV6-6 to TRBJ2-7, with 8 bases fitting TRBD1. V was pared by 6 bases and J by 3 bases, with 1 base of the junction left unmatched. The CDR3 covers 12 residues. Looked up from germline, CDR1 is MNHNY and CDR2 is SVGAGI (reference sequence). CDR3: CASRQGDYEQYF. The CDR3 DNA follows: TGTGCCAGCAGACAGGGGGACTACGAGCAGTACTTC.

J is TRBJ2-2 and V is TRBV6-1; 8 positions match TRBD2. This CDR3 spans 14 amino acids. V was clipped by 7 bases and J by 1 base; unmatched bases: 2. Germline assignment: CDR1 MNHNS and CDR2 SASEGT. CDR3 sequence reads: CASMAGGNTGELFF. The CDR3 region has the DNA TGTGCCAGCATGGCGGGGGGGAACACCGGGGAGCTGTTTTTT.

This chain uses TRBV9 with TRBJ1-1, with 8 bases aligning to TRBD1. After removal of 3 bases from V and 6 bases from J, the junction contained 4 bases not matched to a gene. Germline-derived CDR1 and CDR2 are SGDLS and YYNGEE. This CDR3 is built from 13 residues. CDR3 nucleotides: TGTGCCAGCAGCGACTACAGGGGGTCTGAAGCTTTCTTT. Residues: CASSDYRGSEAFF.

The chain is built from TRBV18 and TRBJ2-1, with a tentative D call TRBD1 (5 bases). The ends were cut back, 0 bases at V and 7 bases at J, with 16 bases in the middle. CDR1 and CDR2 (germline): KGHSH, LQKENI. This CDR3 has 16 residues. The CDR3 spells CASSPPGPGNRNEQFF. In DNA, the CDR3 is TGTGCCAGCTCACCACCGGGGCCAGGGAATCGAAATGAGCAGTTCTTC.

The chain couples TRBV28 to TRBJ2-5, with D unclear. The last part of the DNA fits TRBJ2-7 better; the J call may be wrong. Per the germline V gene, CDR1 is MDHEN and CDR2 is SYDVKM. The CDR3 covers 12 residues. For the CDR3, the DNA is TGTGCCAGCAGTCTAAACAGCTACGAGCAGTACTTC. Translated, it gives CASSLNSYEQYF.

DNA for the CDR3: TGTGCCAGCAGTGCTGCCCGGGACAGGGGGCTTGGAAACACCATATATTTT. It codes for CASSAARDRGLGNTIYF. J is TRBJ1-3 and V is TRBV6-1; 12 bases match TRBD1. The CDR3 totals 17 residues. J lost 3 bases, V lost 4 bases, and 7 bases had no gene match. Germline lookup yields CDR1 MNHNS and CDR2 SASEGT.

This chain connects TRBV6-6 to TRBJ1-4; 12 positions match TRBD1. J lost 10 bases, V lost 4 bases, and 4 bases had no gene match. The germline CDR1 and CDR2 sequences are MNHNY and SVGAGI (reference sequence). The CDR3 covers 14 residues. The CDR3 nucleotides are TGTGCCAGCAGTTCCGGGACAGGGGGCGTAAAACTGTTTTTT. Residues: CASSSGTGGVKLFF.

V gene TRBV19 combines with J gene TRBJ1-2, with D perhaps TRBD1 (5 bases). Germline V lookup: CDR1 LNHDA, CDR2 SQIVND (reference sequence). CDR3 length: 13 amino acids. V dropped 3 bases and J dropped 6 bases, with 11 bases sitting between them. In nucleotides, the CDR3 is TGTGCCAGTAGTATGGGGCAGGGTGATGGCTACACCTTC. Protein sequence: CASSMGQGDGYTF.

The rearrangement links TRBV5-1 to TRBJ2-1; 10 bases are shared with TRBD2. This CDR3 region has 14 residues. CDR1 is SGHRS and CDR2 is YFSETQ in the germline V gene. Trimming at V came to 6 bases and at J to 4 bases, leaving 4 bases not matched to a gene. The CDR3 sequence is CASKISGGYNEQFF. For the CDR3, the DNA is TGCGCCAGCAAGATTAGCGGGGGGTACAATGAGCAGTTCTTC.

The chain uses TRBV13 and TRBJ2-3; 10 bases agree with TRBD1. In germline, CDR1 is PRHDT, CDR2 FYEKMQ (reference sequence). Trimming at V came to 4 bases and at J to 5 bases, leaving 3 bases not matched to a gene. The CDR3 is made up of 14 amino acids. The CDR3 sequence: CASSSGTGEDTQYF. The CDR3 coding sequence is TGTGCCAGCAGCTCCGGGACAGGGGAAGATACGCAGTATTTT.

This clone turned up a few times. DNA of the CDR3: TGTGCCAGCAGCCCCTTCACCGGGGAGCTGTTTTTT. Its protein product is CASSPFTGELFF. The chain links TRBV9 to TRBJ2-2; unclear D gene. CDR1 is SGDLS, CDR2 YYNGEE, per germline. The germline V and J ends were trimmed by 4 bases and 4 bases, with 5 bases remaining between them. This CDR3 contains 12 residues. Full variable domain (outside the CDR3, taken from reference TRBV9 and TRBJ2-2): DSGVTQTPKHLITATGQRVTLRCSPRSGDLSVYWYQQSLDQGLQFLIQYYNGEERAKGNILERFSAQQFPDLHSELNLSSLELGDSALYFCASSPFTGELFFGEGSRLTVL.

The rearrangement uses TRBV5-4 and TRBJ1-1; no reliable D call. CDR3 length equals 15 residues. Germline V lookup: CDR1 SGHNT, CDR2 YYREEE (reference sequence). The germline V and J ends were trimmed by 4 bases and 1 base, with 14 bases remaining between them. Written as DNA, the CDR3 is TGTGCCAGCAGCGCCCCACCATCGGGGAACACTGAAGCTTTCTTT. Residues: CASSAPPSGNTEAFF.

This chain uses TRBV13 with TRBJ2-3, with D possibly matching TRBD2 (5 bases). The CDR3 runs to 13 residues. V lost 5 bases to trimming and J lost 5 bases, with 11 bases between them. CDR1 PRHDT and CDR2 FYEKMQ come from the germline V gene (reference sequence). CDR3 bases: TGTGCCAGCAGCGGAATAAGCGGAGATACGCAGTATTTT. Its translation: CASSGISGDTQYF. Using reference TRBV13 and TRBJ2-3 for the parts outside the CDR3, the full variable domain is AAGVIQSPRHLIKEKRETATLKCYPIPRHDTVYWYQQGPGQDPQFLISFYEKMQSDKGSIPDRFSAQQFSDYHSELNMSSLELGDSALYFCASSGISGDTQYFGPGTRLTVL.

The rearrangement uses TRBV4-3 and TRBJ1-2; D remains ambiguous. V dropped 3 bases and J dropped 4 bases, with 9 bases sitting between them. This CDR3 contains 13 residues. Per germline, CDR1 LGHNA and CDR2 YSLEER. CDR3 DNA: TGCGCCAGCAGCCACTCGACGGGCTATGGCTACACCTTC. Its translation: CASSHSTGYGYTF.

The chain recombines TRBV2 with TRBJ2-1, with 11 bases fitting TRBD2. V was pared by 1 base and J by 7 bases, with 3 bases of the junction left unmatched. The V gene's germline CDR1 is SNHLY and CDR2 FYNNEI. The CDR3 runs to 15 residues. The CDR3 reads CASSEVSGGANEQFF. The CDR3 DNA reads as TGTGCCAGCAGTGAAGTTAGCGGGGGGGCAAATGAGCAGTTCTTC.

This rearrangement joins TRBV27 to TRBJ1-6, with D unresolved. In germline, CDR1 is MNHEY, CDR2 SMNVEV (reference sequence). The length of the CDR3 is 17 residues. V lost 4 bases to trimming and J lost 0 bases, with 13 bases between them. The CDR3: CASSYGVLSSYNSPLHF. CDR3 in DNA: TGTGCCAGCAGTTACGGGGTCCTAAGCTCCTATAATTCACCCCTCCACTTT.